This T cell receptor beta chain was captured by sequencing in a study of cytomegalovirus exposure and HLA in healthy donors. Study-level information: In terms of ancestry, the Caucasian-associated cluster contained 75% to 85% of the 350 to 450 genotyped donors.

The CDR3 length is 16 residues. The J segment lost 2 bases and the V segment lost 2 bases, leaving 6 bases of the junction unmatched. The germline V gene has CDR1 SGDLS and CDR2 YYNGEE. Researchers ran the PCR with 60 Vbeta and 13 Jbeta primers. Some clones are missing from TCRdb's copy, which holds only in-frame ones; the method was immunoSEQ multiplex PCR. The table has 150,000 to 200,000 clones, less than 90% seen once; the top ten hold around 0.21%. At sampling all donors were nominally healthy, likely with unrecorded immune exposures. The chain couples TRBV9 to TRBJ2-3; the match to TRBD2 covers 9 bases. The sample comprised PBMCs. This TCR was recovered from a girl in the first two years of life in good health and CMV-seronegative. CDR3 coding DNA: TGTGCCAGCAGCGTTCATCCGGGACTAGCCACAGATACGCAGTATTTT. It codes for CASSVHPGLATDTQYF.